These T cell receptor beta chains were read from a single sample in a study of blood T cell repertoires in COVID-19. Clones were read by immunoSEQ multiplex PCR, and TCRdb kept only the in-frame ones, dropping some. This sample has about 120,000 clones; 74% occur once, and the top ten carry around 5.9%. The specimen sequenced was peripheral blood. Receptor source: a man in his sixties with acute or convalescent COVID-19. Each CDR3 is given with its conserved first and last residue. Fields, in order: clone size, V gene, D gene, J gene, CDR3 protein, CDR3 DNA. The D gene is left open where the match is weak. Only some rows state a clone size, as once, few, many or a class for expanded clones.

few	TRBV30	NA	TRBJ1-2	CAWSVSPTEDYGYTF	TGTGCCTGGAGTGTTTCCCCCACAGAAGACTATGGCTACACCTTC
NA	TRBV19	NA	TRBJ2-3	CASSPPGLVVDTDTQYF	TGTGCCAGTTCGCCACCCGGCCTAGTGGTGGACACAGATACGCAGTATTTT
NA	TRBV4-1	NA	TRBJ2-5	CASSQAAREGPETQYF	TGCGCCAGCAGCCAGGCCGCTCGGGAAGGTCCGGAGACCCAGTACTTC
NA	TRBV7-3	NA	TRBJ2-7	CASSPDQARGSYEQYF	TGTGCCAGCAGCCCCGACCAAGCCCGAGGATCCTACGAGCAGTACTTC
NA	TRBV6-5	TRBD2	TRBJ2-1	CASSSPGGTYNEQFF	TGTGCCAGCAGTTCCCCGGGGGGGACCTACAATGAGCAGTTCTTC
NA	TRBV2	NA	TRBJ1-2	CANRGDRSYGYTF	TGTGCCAATCGGGGAGACAGGTCCTATGGCTACACCTTC
NA	TRBV6-6	NA	TRBJ1-1	CASSYQGSTEAFF	TGTGCCAGCAGTTACCAGGGAAGCACTGAAGCTTTCTTT
NA	TRBV7-8	NA	TRBJ1-1	CASSLDGRANTEAFF	TGTGCCAGCAGCTTAGATGGCAGGGCGAACACTGAAGCTTTCTTT
NA	TRBV2	TRBD2	TRBJ2-2	CASRVTSGGAGTGELFF	TGTGCCAGCAGAGTGACTAGCGGGGGGGCCGGAACCGGGGAGCTGTTTTTT
NA	TRBV29-1	NA	TRBJ1-1	CSVDPRMNTEAFF	TGCAGCGTTGATCCCAGGATGAACACTGAAGCTTTCTTT
NA	TRBV30	NA	TRBJ2-3	CAWSVPVGAPNTQYF	TGTGCCTGGAGTGTACCGGTGGGAGCCCCAAATACGCAGTATTTT
NA	TRBV5-5	NA	TRBJ1-2	CASSLQDGYTF	TGTGCCAGCAGCCTACAGGATGGCTACACCTTC
NA	TRBV5-6	NA	TRBJ1-3	CASSLYSGNTIYF	TGTGCCAGCAGCTTGTACTCTGGAAACACCATATATTTT
NA	TRBV7-2	TRBD2	TRBJ2-7	CASSRGSGGRFYEQYF	TGTGCCAGCAGTCGCGGCAGCGGGGGGCGATTCTACGAGCAGTACTTC
once	TRBV18	NA	TRBJ2-1	CASSPRQDNNEQFF	TGTGCCAGCTCACCCCGACAGGATAACAATGAGCAGTTCTTC
NA	TRBV9	TRBD2	TRBJ2-1	CASSPLAGGHGEQFF	TGTGCCAGCAGCCCCCTAGCGGGGGGGCATGGTGAGCAGTTCTTC
NA	TRBV7-9	NA	TRBJ2-3	CASSLDESGTQYF	TGTGCCAGCAGCTTAGATGAGTCTGGTACGCAGTATTTT
NA	TRBV6-5	TRBD1	TRBJ2-7	CASSYSGQGAKNPSF	TGTGCCAGCAGTTACTCGGGACAGGGGGCCAAAAATCCTTCCTTC
NA	TRBV6-1	TRBD1	TRBJ1-1	CASSDKSDRASWLGEAFF	TGTGCCAGCAGTGACAAATCGGACAGGGCGAGTTGGTTGGGGGAAGCTTTCTTT
NA	TRBV29-1	NA	TRBJ1-1	CSARTARQNTEAFF	TGCAGCGCCCGGACAGCCCGACAGAACACTGAAGCTTTCTTT
NA	TRBV18	TRBD2	TRBJ2-2	CASSPPAGAGGELFF	TGTGCCAGCTCACCACCGGCGGGAGCGGGCGGGGAGCTGTTTTTT
NA	TRBV4-1	TRBD1	TRBJ1-2	CASSAGTGNYGYTF	TGCGCCAGCAGCGCCGGGACAGGGAACTATGGCTACACCTTC
large	TRBV10-3	TRBD1	TRBJ2-1	CAISDRDSSYNEQFF	TGTGCCATCAGTGACCGGGACAGTTCCTACAATGAGCAGTTCTTC